The present TCR beta chain was sequenced within a study of OX40 agonist ivuxolimab in advanced cancers. Study at large: Males comprised roughly four fifths of the group, whose mean age was approximately 61 years (range about 23 to 80).

Profiled with immunoSEQ multiplex PCR; TCRdb holds only in-frame clones, not every one. The data hold over 70,000 clones, with approximately 87% observed a single time. CDR3 size: 17 residues. Trimming pared 10 bases from V and 0 bases from J, leaving 24 bases between. Here the sequenced sample was CD4+ or CD8+ T cells sorted from blood, taken in a trial of the OX40 agonist ivuxolimab. The TCR originated in an adult with an advanced solid tumor such as melanoma, head and neck, liver or kidney cancer. The chain joins TRBV5-3 to TRBJ2-3; tentatively, D is TRBD2 (6 bases). TRBV5-3 is an ORF, and what it does is uncertain. The CDR3 sequence: CAGFGSSELSSTDTQYF. In DNA form, the CDR3 reads TGTGCCGGTTTCGGTTCTAGCGAACTATCTAGCACAGATACGCAGTATTTT.